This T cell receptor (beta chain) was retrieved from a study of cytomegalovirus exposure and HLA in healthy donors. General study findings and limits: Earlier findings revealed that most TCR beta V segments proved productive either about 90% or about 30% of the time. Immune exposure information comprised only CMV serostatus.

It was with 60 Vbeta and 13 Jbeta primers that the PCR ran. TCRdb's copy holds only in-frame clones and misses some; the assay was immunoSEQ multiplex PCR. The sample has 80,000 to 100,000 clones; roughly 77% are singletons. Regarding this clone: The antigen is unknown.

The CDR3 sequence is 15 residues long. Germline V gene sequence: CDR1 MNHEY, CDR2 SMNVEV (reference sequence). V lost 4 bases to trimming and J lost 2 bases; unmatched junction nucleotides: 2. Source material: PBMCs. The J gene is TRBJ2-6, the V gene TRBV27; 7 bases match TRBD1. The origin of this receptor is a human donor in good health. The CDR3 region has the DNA TGTGCCAGCAGTTCAGACAGGGCTGGGGCCAACGTCCTGACTTTC. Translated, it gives CASSSDRAGANVLTF.